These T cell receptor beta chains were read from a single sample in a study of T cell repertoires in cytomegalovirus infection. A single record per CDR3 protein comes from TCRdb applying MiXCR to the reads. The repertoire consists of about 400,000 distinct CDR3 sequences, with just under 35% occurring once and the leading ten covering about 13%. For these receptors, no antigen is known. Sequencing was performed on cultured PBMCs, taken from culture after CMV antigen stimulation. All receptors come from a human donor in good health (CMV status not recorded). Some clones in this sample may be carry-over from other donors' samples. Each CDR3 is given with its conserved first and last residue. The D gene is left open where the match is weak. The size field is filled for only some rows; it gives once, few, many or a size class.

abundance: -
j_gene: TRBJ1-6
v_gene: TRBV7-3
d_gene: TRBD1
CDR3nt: TGTGCCAGCAGCTTTACGGGACAGGGAAATTCACCCCTCCACTTT
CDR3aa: CASSFTGQGNSPLHF

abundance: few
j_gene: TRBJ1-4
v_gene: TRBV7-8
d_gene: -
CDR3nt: TGTGCCAGCGGCAAAAAAGTCGACCGATTTAATGAAAAACTGTTTTTT
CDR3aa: CASGKKVDRFNEKLFF

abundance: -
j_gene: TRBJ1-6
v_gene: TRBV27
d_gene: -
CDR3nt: TGTGCCAGCAGTTTTGTGGGAAATTCACCCCTCCACTTT
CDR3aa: CASSFVGNSPLHF

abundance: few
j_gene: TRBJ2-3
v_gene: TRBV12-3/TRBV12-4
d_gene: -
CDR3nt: TGTGCCAGCAGCAAAATCGGGACTCATGTTACAGATACGCAGTATTTT
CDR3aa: CASSKIGTHVTDTQYF

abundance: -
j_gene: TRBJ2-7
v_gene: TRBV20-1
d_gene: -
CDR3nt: TGCAGTGCTAGAGCCCCGGGGGCAGGCTACGAGCAGTACTTC
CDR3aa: CSARAPGAGYEQYF

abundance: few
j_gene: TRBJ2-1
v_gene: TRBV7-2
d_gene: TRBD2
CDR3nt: TGTGCCAGCAGCATAGGACTAGCGGGAGTATTGAATGAGCAGTTCTTC
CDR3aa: CASSIGLAGVLNEQFF

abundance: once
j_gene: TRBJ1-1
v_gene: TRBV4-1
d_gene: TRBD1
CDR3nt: TGCGCCAGCAGCCTCACAGGGGGCAGCGTGAACACTGAAGCTTTCTTT
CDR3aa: CASSLTGGSVNTEAFF

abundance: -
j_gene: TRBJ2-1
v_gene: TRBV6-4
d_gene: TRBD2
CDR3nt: TGTGCCAGCAGTGACTCGAAGGGACTAGCGGGAGAGTACAATGAGCAGTTCTTC
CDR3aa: CASSDSKGLAGEYNEQFF

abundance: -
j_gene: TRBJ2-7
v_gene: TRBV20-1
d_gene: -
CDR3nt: TGCAGTGCAATTGGGGGTGTATACTACGAGCAGTACTTC
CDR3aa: CSAIGGVYYEQYF

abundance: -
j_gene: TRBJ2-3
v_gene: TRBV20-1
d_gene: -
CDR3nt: TGCAGTGCTCTTCGGGGCCGTGGGGCAAACACAGATACGCAGTATTTT
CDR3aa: CSALRGRGANTDTQYF

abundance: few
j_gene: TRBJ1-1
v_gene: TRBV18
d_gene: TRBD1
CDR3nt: TGTGCCAGCTCACCGCTCGGGGCCCGACAGGGGGCGAACACTGAAGCTTTCTTT
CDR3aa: CASSPLGARQGANTEAFF

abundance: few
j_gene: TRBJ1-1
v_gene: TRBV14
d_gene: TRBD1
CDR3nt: TGTGCCAGCAGCCAGGGCCGACAGGGCGCCACTGAAGCTTTCTTT
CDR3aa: CASSQGRQGATEAFF

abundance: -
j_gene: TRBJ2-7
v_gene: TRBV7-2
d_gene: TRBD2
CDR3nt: TGTGCCAGCAGGTTAGCTAGCGGGAGACACGAGCAGTACTTC
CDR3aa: CASRLASGRHEQYF

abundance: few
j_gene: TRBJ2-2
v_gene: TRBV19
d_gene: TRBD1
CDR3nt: TGTGCCAGTCGACCGGGACAGGGAAACCTGAACACCGGGGAGCTGTTTTTT
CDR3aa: CASRPGQGNLNTGELFF